Following are 27 T cell receptor beta chains from one sample sequenced in a study of T cell clonality in common variable immunodeficiency (dated by TCRdb to 2015 to 2017). Receptor libraries were prepared by the immunoSEQ multiplex PCR assay. TCRdb holds this immuneACCESS table with in-frame rearrangements only. Some clones are missing; in checked studies, unresolved V genes explain under half, and the rest has no known cause. The sample comprises about 81,000 clones, and every one was counted more than once. The ten largest clones take up over 0.7% of the sample. The sequenced sample consisted of peripheral blood mononuclear cells. The source is a person aged 18 to 75 in good health.

This clone was observed at least ten times. The CDR3 bases that were read are TGTGCCAGTAGTCCGAGGGGACTGAGCTACAATGAG. Translated, it gives CASSPRGLSYNE. The whole CDR3 is CASSPRGLSYNEQFF. The chain combines TRBV19 with TRBJ2-1, with D possibly matching TRBD2 (6 bases). The read finishes 3 residues shy of the CDR3 end, and the germline J gene is used to complete it. Germline V lookup: CDR1 LNHDA, CDR2 SQIVND (reference sequence). Trimming cost V 5 bases and J 3 bases, with 14 bases left between them. This CDR3 region has 15 residues.

This clone showed up many times. The observed sequence ends 3 residues before the CDR3 terminus, with the missing tail filled in from the germline J gene. V usage is TRBV19 and J usage is TRBJ1-2; 8 bases map to TRBD1. The CDR3 covers 13 residues. Trimming at V came to 6 bases and at J to 3 bases, leaving 3 bases not matched to a gene. Germline-derived CDR1 and CDR2 are LNHDA and SQIVND (reference sequence). Incomplete CDR3 DNA: TGTGCCAGTAGAACGACAGGGGACTATGGC. Protein product: CASRTTGDYG. In full, the CDR3 is CASRTTGDYGYTF.

In this sample, this clone turned up many times. The read terminates 3 residues ahead of where the CDR3 ends, so the germline J gene completes it. V usage is TRBV6-1 and J usage is TRBJ1-2, with D maybe TRBD1 (5 bases). The length of the CDR3 is 15 residues. V was pared by 1 base and J by 3 bases, with 12 bases between. The germline V gene encodes CDR1 MNHNS and CDR2 SASEGT. Partial CDR3 DNA: TGTGCCAGCAGTGAAGTAGGGGAATCGTACTATGGC. Encoded protein: CASSEVGESYYG. The entire CDR3 is CASSEVGESYYGYTF.

This clone showed up many times. The CDR3 end is not reached by the read, which stops 3 residues before it; the germline J gene fills it in. The V gene is TRBV5-1, the J gene TRBJ1-5; D not certain. V was clipped by 3 bases and J by 6 bases, with 13 bases between them. CDR1 SGHRS and CDR2 YFSETQ come from the germline V gene. The CDR3 has 14 amino acids. The part of the CDR3 DNA that was read is TGCGCCAGCAGCTCCGGGGTTACGGGTCAGCCC. Its protein product is CASSSGVTGQP. The CDR3 in full is CASSSGVTGQPQHF. Full variable domain (outside the CDR3, taken from reference TRBV5-1 and TRBJ1-5): KAGVTQTPRYLIKTRGQQVTLSCSPISGHRSVSWYQQTPGQGLQFLFEYFSETQRNKGNFPGRFSGRQFSNSRSEMNVSTLELGDSALYLCASSSGVTGQPQHFGDGTRLSIL.

This clone was detected ten times or more. Read sequence stops 3 residues before the CDR3 end, and the germline J gene provides the missing end. This rearrangement joins TRBV28 to TRBJ1-1, with TRBD1 as a possible D gene (6 bases). V lost 1 base to trimming and J lost 7 bases, with 13 bases between them. Looked up from germline, CDR1 is MDHEN and CDR2 is SYDVKM. This CDR3 contains 14 residues. The CDR3 reads CASSLSGGRDEAFF. The CDR3 DNA, read in part, is TGTGCCAGCAGTTTATCCGGGGGGCGGGATGAA.

This clone showed up many times. With the read ending 3 residues before the CDR3 end, the germline J gene is used to fill in that end. The V call is TRBV20-1, the J call TRBJ2-1; 8 bases map to TRBD2. The CDR3 is made up of 14 amino acids. Trimming took 6 bases from V and 4 from J; bases not matched to a gene: 8. Germline-derived CDR1 and CDR2 are DFQATT and SNEGSKA (reference sequence). The sequenced CDR3 bases are TGCAGTGCACCTCCTAGCGGGCTTTACAATGAG. Encoded protein: CSAPPSGLYNE. The complete CDR3 sequence is CSAPPSGLYNEQFF.

This clone was recorded many times. It is unclear where the CDR3 begins or ends on the DNA, so no DNA is shown, and the CDR3 is as TCRdb lists it. The chain has TRBV19 and TRBJ2-5; TRBD1 was called by the table and not checked on the DNA. 13 amino acids form the CDR3, both terminal residues included. Germline-derived CDR1 and CDR2 are LNHDA and SQIVND (reference sequence). The chain's CDR3 is CASSFLAGETQYF.

This clone was detected ten times or more. The read terminates 3 residues before the CDR3 end, so the remaining end is supplied by the germline J gene. The V gene is TRBV19, the J gene TRBJ1-6, with 11 bases aligning to TRBD1. After removal of 10 bases from V and 9 bases from J, the junction contained 5 bases not matched to a gene. The CDR3 totals 13 residues. Germline-derived CDR1 and CDR2 are LNHDA and SQIVND (reference sequence). CDR3 DNA, as far as it was read: TGTGCCACTTTGGGACAGGGGGGTTCACCC. This encodes CATLGQGGSP. In full, the CDR3 is CATLGQGGSPLHF.

This clone was recorded at least ten times. The CDR3 end lies 3 residues beyond the end of the read and is filled in from the germline J gene. The chain employs TRBV6-2 or TRBV6-3 and TRBJ2-2, with 9 bases fitting TRBD2. With V trimmed by 5 bases and J by 6 bases, 13 bases remained unmatched. Germline V gene lookup returns CDR1 MNHEY and CDR2 SVGEGT. This CDR3 has 17 residues. CDR3 amino acids: CASSPPLAGFSSGELFF. CDR3 bases read: TGTGCCAGCAGTCCGCCACTAGCGGGCTTTTCATCCGGGGAG.

This clone was recorded many times. The CDR3 end falls 3 residues outside the read, so it is completed with the germline J gene. The J gene is TRBJ2-1, the V gene TRBV5-1, with 11 bases lining up with TRBD1. J was trimmed by 5 bases and V by 1 base; bases with no gene match: 2. Germline assignment: CDR1 SGHRS and CDR2 YFSETQ. The CDR3 is 15 amino acids. The CDR3 sequence: CASSLWDRGDNEQFF. The CDR3 bases that were read are TGCGCCAGCAGCTTGTGGGACAGGGGGGACAATGAG.

The table lists this clone with many counts. Incomplete CDR3 DNA: TGTGCCACCAAGGGACAGGCGAGCTCCTACGAG. This gives the protein CATKGQASSYE. In full, the CDR3 reads CATKGQASSYEQYF. This chain joins TRBV10-3 and TRBJ2-7; 8 bases match TRBD1. With the read ending 3 residues before the CDR3 end, the germline J gene is used to fill in that end. V shed 10 bases and J 0 bases; nucleotides not matched to a gene: 8. The length of the CDR3 is 14 residues. From germline, CDR1 is ENHRY and CDR2 SYGVKD.

This clone was seen many times. The read finishes 3 residues shy of the CDR3 end, and the germline J gene is used to complete it. The gene calls are TRBV20-1 and TRBJ2-1, with unresolved D. The CDR3 extends over 16 amino acids. The germline V gene encodes CDR1 DFQATT and CDR2 SNEGSKA (reference sequence). V lost 5 bases, J lost 0 bases, and 17 bases lay in between. The part of the CDR3 DNA that was read is TGCAGTGCTGTGCCCTTTGGCGGCAGCTCCTACAATGAG. It translates to CSAVPFGGSSYNE. The CDR3, in full, reads CSAVPFGGSSYNEQFF.

This clone was counted many times. Read data end 3 residues before the CDR3 end; the end is taken from the germline J gene. The rearrangement uses TRBV7-3 and TRBJ2-7; no firm D call. CDR1 is SGHTA and CDR2 is FQGTGA in the germline V gene. The V and J ends lost 3 bases and 6 bases respectively, with 15 bases between them. CDR3 size: 14 residues. The CDR3 protein is CASSFNAPSREQYF. The CDR3 DNA, read in part, is TGTGCCAGCAGCTTTAACGCGCCTTCTCGCGAG. The full variable domain, with the rest looked up from reference TRBV7-3 and TRBJ2-7, is GAGVSQTPSNKVTEKGKYVELRCDPISGHTALYWYRQSLGQGPEFLIYFQGTGAADDSGLPNDRFFAVRPEGSVSTLKIQRTERGDSAVYLCASSFNAPSREQYFGPGTRLTVT.

This clone appeared many times. The CDR3 is cut off 3 residues early in the read; its end comes from the germline J gene. V gene TRBV5-6 combines with J gene TRBJ2-2, with unresolved D. Trimming cost V 5 bases and J 5 bases, with 13 bases left between them. The germline CDR1 and CDR2 sequences are SGHDT and YYEEEE. This CDR3 comprises 14 residues. Incomplete CDR3 DNA: TGTGCCAGCAGGAGCCGAACGAGAACCGGGGAG. Translated: CASRSRTRTGE. In full, the CDR3 is CASRSRTRTGELFF.

This clone occurred many times. The junction and the germline gene differ at one end; a read error may be behind it. The read is 3 residues too short to cover the CDR3 end, so that end is filled in from the germline J gene. V and J are TRBV6-2 or TRBV6-3 and TRBJ2-1; 10 nucleotides agree with TRBD2. This CDR3 is built from 17 residues. The germline V gene has CDR1 MNHEY and CDR2 SVGEGT. CDR3 residues: CAGSYLRLAGSYNEQFF. Partial CDR3 DNA: TGTGCCGGCAGTTACCTCCGACTAGCGGGCTCCTACAATGAG.

This clone has ten or more counts. The read falls 3 residues short of the CDR3 end, and the missing part is taken from the germline J gene. This chain links TRBV6-2 or TRBV6-3 with TRBJ1-5, with D maybe TRBD1 (6 bases). Trimming took off 3 bases at V and 1 base at J, with 16 bases between the two ends. Germline V CDR1 and CDR2: MNHEY, SVGEGT. The CDR3 has 17 residues. The sequenced CDR3 bases are TGTGCCAGCAGTTATGGTCGCGTGGGGGCGAGCAATCAGCCC. This encodes CASSYGRVGASNQP. The CDR3 reads in full as CASSYGRVGASNQPQHF.

This clone was observed at least ten times. The read terminates 3 residues before the CDR3 end, so the remaining end is supplied by the germline J gene. The chain uses TRBV6-1 and TRBJ2-4, with D unresolved. V was clipped by 0 bases and J by 6 bases, with 9 bases between them. The germline gives CDR1 MNHNS, CDR2 SASEGT. The CDR3 has 14 residues. CDR3 bases read: TGTGCCAGCAGTGAAGCGATACAGCCAAACATT. Its protein is CASSEAIQPNI. The complete CDR3 reads CASSEAIQPNIQYF.

This clone was counted at least ten times. The missing CDR3 end, 3 residues past where the read stops, is filled in from the germline J gene. This chain uses TRBV19 with TRBJ2-4; 7 bases agree with TRBD1. Germline CDR1 and CDR2: LNHDA and SQIVND (reference sequence). V was clipped by 10 bases and J by 2 bases; unmatched bases: 5. CDR3 length: 13 amino acids. The CDR3 sequence is CATEQGTKNIQYF. CDR3 DNA (partial): TGTGCCACCGAACAGGGGACCAAAAACATT.

This clone was counted many times. The sequenced fragment ends 3 residues before the CDR3 boundary, so the rest is inferred from the germline J gene. The chain couples TRBV27 to TRBJ2-3; 10 nucleotides line up with TRBD2. CDR1 is MNHEY, CDR2 SMNVEV, per germline (reference sequence). J gave up 3 bases and V 6 bases, and 6 bases lay outside the gene matches. This CDR3 has 15 residues. CDR3: CASRGSGRGTDTQYF. The sequenced CDR3 bases are TGTGCCAGCAGGGGAAGCGGGAGGGGTACAGATACG.

This clone was recorded many times. The observed sequence ends 3 residues before the CDR3 terminus, with the missing tail filled in from the germline J gene. The chain recombines TRBV9 with TRBJ2-1; 11 bases line up with TRBD2. Germline V gives CDR1 SGDLS, CDR2 YYNGEE. CDR3 length equals 16 residues. V was clipped by 4 bases and J by 5 bases; unmatched bases: 8. The covered CDR3 bases are TGTGCCAGCAGCCTTAGCGGGAGGGTCGGAAACAATGAG. Its translation: CASSLSGRVGNNE. The CDR3 in full is CASSLSGRVGNNEQFF.

This clone was observed many times. Read sequence stops 3 residues before the CDR3 end, and the germline J gene provides the missing end. The V and J genes are TRBV7-6 and TRBJ2-5; weak D call: TRBD2 (5 bases). This CDR3 has 13 residues. Trimming stripped 0 bases from V and 4 bases from J, with 6 bases between. Germline loops: CDR1 SGHVS, CDR2 FNYEAQ. The sequenced part of the CDR3 DNA is TGTGCCAGCAGCTTAGCACGGGGAGAGACC. It codes for CASSLARGET. The entire CDR3 sequence reads CASSLARGETQYF.

This clone was recorded many times. The CDR3 goes on 3 residues after the read ends, and that part is filled in from the germline J gene. The V and J genes are TRBV30 and TRBJ1-5, with D possibly being TRBD1 (5 bases). Looked up from germline, CDR1 is GTSNPN and CDR2 is SVGIG (reference sequence). The CDR3 contains 15 residues. Trimming removed 0 bases at V and 1 base at J, with 10 bases between. CDR3 bases read: TGTGCCTGGAGTGTAGCAGGGAGGAGCAATCAGCCC. Residues: CAWSVAGRSNQP. The whole CDR3 protein is CAWSVAGRSNQPQHF.

This clone was counted ten times or more. The chain's CDR3 is CASSRGTPFTDTQYF. CDR3 bases read: TGTGCCAGCAGCCGCGGGACACCTTTCACAGATACG. V and J are TRBV7-3 and TRBJ2-3; D may match TRBD1 or TRBD2 (6 bases each). The CDR3 end falls 3 residues outside the read, so it is completed with the germline J gene. The V end was cut by 5 bases, the J end by 2 bases, with 14 bases between. The germline CDR1 and CDR2 sequences are SGHTA and FQGTGA. The CDR3 extends over 15 amino acids.

This clone was seen many times. The read terminates 3 residues before the CDR3 end, so the remaining end is supplied by the germline J gene. The rearrangement links TRBV5-1 to TRBJ1-3, with a tentative D call TRBD1 (5 bases). This CDR3 has 14 amino acids. V lost 0 bases, J lost 2 bases, and 6 bases lay in between. Germline V gene lookup returns CDR1 SGHRS and CDR2 YFSETQ. Incomplete CDR3 DNA: TGCGCCAGCAGCTTGGACAGGACTGGAAACACC. Its translation is CASSLDRTGNT. The full CDR3 sequence reads CASSLDRTGNTIYF.

This clone was counted many times. The sequenced fragment ends 3 residues before the CDR3 boundary, so the rest is inferred from the germline J gene. The chain employs TRBV4-1 and TRBJ2-1; 8 bases map to TRBD2. Germline assignment: CDR1 MGHRA and CDR2 YSYEKL. Trimming at V came to 4 bases and at J to 3 bases, leaving 14 bases not matched to a gene. CDR3 size: 18 residues. The DNA read from the CDR3 is TGCGCCAGCAGCCGCACGGGAGGGGGAGGAGGTGTCTACAATGAG. Its protein is CASSRTGGGGGVYNE. The whole CDR3 region reads CASSRTGGGGGVYNEQFF.

This clone was detected many times. The missing CDR3 end, 3 residues past where the read stops, is filled in from the germline J gene. The V call is TRBV4-2, the J call TRBJ2-2; 11 bases are a match to TRBD2. The CDR3 consists of 17 residues. Trimming took 4 bases from V and 1 from J; bases not matched to a gene: 5. Germline CDR1 LGHNA, CDR2 YNFKEQ. The sequenced CDR3 bases are TGTGCCAGCAGCCCCGGACTAGCGGGTTTGAACACCGGGGAG. Translation gives CASSPGLAGLNTGE. The CDR3 as a whole reads CASSPGLAGLNTGELFF.

This clone was seen ten or more times. The CDR3 end lies 3 residues beyond the end of the read and is filled in from the germline J gene. V usage is TRBV11-3 and J usage is TRBJ2-1; TRBD1 matches at 8 bases. Germline loops: CDR1 SGHNT, CDR2 YENEEA. V dropped 1 base and J dropped 8; count of bases not matched to a gene: 4. The CDR3 runs to 14 residues. The DNA read from the CDR3 is TGTGCCAGCAGCTTAGGACAGGGGCGGGATGAG. Protein: CASSLGQGRDE. The entire CDR3 protein is CASSLGQGRDEQFF.